Here is one TCR beta chain with its context. This entry comes from a study of blood T cell repertoires in COVID-19. Trimming cost V 2 bases and J 14 bases, with 16 bases left between them. CDR3 size: 13 residues. CDR1 is GTSNPN, CDR2 SVGIG, per germline (reference sequence). Here immunoSEQ multiplex PCR was the method, and the copy in TCRdb shows in-frame clones only, minus some. The sample includes 270,000 or so clones, less than 85% of them seen just once. The source of this sequence is a woman aged 18 to 35 with acute or convalescent COVID-19. The chain recombines TRBV30 with TRBJ1-6; tentative D call: TRBD1 (5 bases). Sequenced sample: peripheral blood. CDR3 coding DNA: TGTGCCTGGAGTCAACCGAGTGGGGGGACCCTCCACTTT. Its translation is CAWSQPSGGTLHF.